The clone carrying this TCR beta chain was recorded a few times. Per germline, CDR1 SGHRS and CDR2 YFSETQ. Trimming removed 5 bases from V and 7 bases from J; junction bases left unmatched: 6. This CDR3 spans 14 amino acids. This specimen belongs to a study of blood T cell repertoires in COVID-19. Study background: Sources were T cells, B-cell-depleted T cells, or PBMCs; the material itself was cDNA or gDNA.

In the original analysis: Amplification of reference gene primers provided the estimated nucleated cell counts. The table came from immunoSEQ multiplex PCR; TCRdb's copy has only in-frame clones and leaves some out. That table gives V, J and clone size, and the DNA gave D and trimming. The sample includes 160,000 or so clones, roughly nine tenths of them seen just once. The sequence was obtained from a woman in her seventies with acute or convalescent COVID-19. V gene TRBV5-1 combines with J gene TRBJ1-2; 12 nucleotides align to TRBD1. Sample: peripheral blood. CDR3: CASSSGTGGAGYTF. CDR3 nucleotides: TGCGCCAGCAGTTCCGGGACAGGGGGCGCTGGCTACACCTTC.